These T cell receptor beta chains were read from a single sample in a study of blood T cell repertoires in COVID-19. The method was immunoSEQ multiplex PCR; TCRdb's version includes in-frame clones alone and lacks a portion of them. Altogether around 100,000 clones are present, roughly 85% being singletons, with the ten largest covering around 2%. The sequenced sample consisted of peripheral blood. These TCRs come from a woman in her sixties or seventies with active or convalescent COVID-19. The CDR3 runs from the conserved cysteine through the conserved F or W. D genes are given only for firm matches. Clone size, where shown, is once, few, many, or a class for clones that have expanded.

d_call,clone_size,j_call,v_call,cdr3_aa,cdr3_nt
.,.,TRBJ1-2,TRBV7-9,CASSLPLADYGYTF,TGTGCCAGCAGCTTGCCCTTGGCAGACTATGGCTACACCTTC
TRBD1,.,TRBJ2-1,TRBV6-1,CASSETRQGAYNEQFF,TGTGCCAGCAGTGAAACCCGACAGGGGGCCTACAATGAGCAGTTCTTC
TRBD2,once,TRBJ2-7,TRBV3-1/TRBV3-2,CASSPRLALAHEQYF,TGTGCCAGCAGCCCAAGACTAGCTCTCGCCCACGAGCAGTACTTC
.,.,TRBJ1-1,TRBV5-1,CASSGGQTPPRPNTEAFF,TGCGCCAGCAGCGGAGGACAGACCCCACCCCGACCGAACACTGAAGCTTTCTTT
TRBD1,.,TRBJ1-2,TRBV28,CASIGTAPYGYTF,TGTGCCAGCATTGGGACAGCCCCATATGGCTACACCTTC
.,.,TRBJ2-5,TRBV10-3,CAISERGGRETQYF,TGTGCCATCAGTGAGAGGGGTGGTCGGGAGACCCAGTACTTC
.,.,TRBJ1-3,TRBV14,CASSQNRPTGNTIYF,TGTGCCAGCAGCCAAAACAGGCCTACTGGAAACACCATATATTTT
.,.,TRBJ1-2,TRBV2,CASSEYGWSGGVGYTF,TGTGCCAGCAGTGAATATGGCTGGAGCGGGGGAGTTGGCTACACCTTC
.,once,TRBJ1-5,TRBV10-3,CAISEFSDQPQHF,TGTGCCATCAGTGAGTTTTCGGATCAGCCCCAGCATTTT
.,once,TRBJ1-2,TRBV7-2,CASSLATGTLNYGYTF,TGTGCCAGCAGCTTAGCGACCGGGACACTGAACTATGGCTACACCTTC
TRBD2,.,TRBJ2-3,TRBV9,CASTPRGSGGSDTQYF,TGTGCCAGCACGCCTCGGGGGAGCGGGGGATCAGATACGCAGTATTTT
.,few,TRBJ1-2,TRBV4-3,CASSHVEGGGYTF,TGCGCCAGCAGCCACGTTGAAGGGGGTGGCTACACCTTC
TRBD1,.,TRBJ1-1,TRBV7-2,CASSSGQGWQAFF,TGTGCCAGCAGCTCGGGACAGGGGTGGCAGGCTTTCTTT
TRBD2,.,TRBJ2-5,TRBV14,CASSLNSGLAGVQETQYF,TGTGCCAGCAGCCTAAACTCGGGACTAGCGGGAGTCCAAGAGACCCAGTACTTC
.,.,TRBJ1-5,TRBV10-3,CAHRAGFRQPQHF,TGTGCCCATCGTGCAGGCTTTAGACAGCCCCAGCATTTT
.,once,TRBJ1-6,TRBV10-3,CAISESLEVYNSPLHF,TGTGCCATCAGTGAGTCGTTGGAGGTTTATAATTCACCCCTCCACTTT
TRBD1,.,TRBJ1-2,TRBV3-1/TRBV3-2,CASSQFLGTGGNYGYTF,TGTGCCAGCAGCCAATTCCTCGGGACAGGGGGTAACTATGGCTACACCTTC
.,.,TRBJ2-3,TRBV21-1,CASTAPGSSDTQYF,TGTGCCAGCACCGCCCCAGGGTCATCAGATACGCAGTATTTT
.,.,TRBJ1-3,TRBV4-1,CASSQVPVMRSSGNTIYF,TGCGCCAGCAGCCAAGTCCCGGTAATGAGAAGCTCTGGAAACACCATATATTTT
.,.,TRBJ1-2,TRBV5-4,CASSLAQEGHYGYTF,TGTGCCAGCAGCTTGGCCCAGGAGGGTCACTATGGCTACACCTTC
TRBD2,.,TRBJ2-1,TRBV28,CASSPPLLAGGNEQFF,TGTGCCAGCAGCCCCCCGTTATTAGCGGGAGGCAATGAGCAGTTCTTC